This T cell receptor beta chain was obtained from a study of blood T cell repertoires in COVID-19 (dated by TCRdb to 2020 to 2021). About the investigation overall: Collaborator samples came from the United States, Italy and Spain and covered acute and convalescent phases of COVID-19. The material from the prospective study consisted of cDNA or gDNA derived from T cells, B-cell-depleted T cells, or PBMCs. Subjects who had been exposed to COVID-19, were actively infected with it, or had recovered from it provided the deeply sampled blood TCRbeta repertoires that made up the dataset. The repertoires were released in a freely available public database meant as a resource for research on the immune response to SARS-CoV-2. The samples were drawn from the first 160 participants of the ongoing ImmuneRACE study and from 1,254 subjects provided by 6 global collaborators. The sample metadata nearly always contained a de-identified subject ID, COVID-19 status, age in years and sex. Where HLA class I and class II types were available, the types were taken from metadata supplied by the sample provider, not from assay-based typing.

Collaborating institutions collected whole blood in K2EDTA tubes following their own protocols. For TCRbeta analysis, collaborator samples were shipped as frozen whole blood, as isolated PBMCs, or as DNA extracted from either sample type. The junction shows trimming of 5 bases on V and 8 bases on J, and the gene matches do not reach 5 bases of it. Taken from cysteine to phenylalanine, the CDR3 has 13 residues. The DNA shown is the 39-base CDR3, in frame from base 1. Via the germline V gene, CDR1 is MNHEY and CDR2 SVGAGI. TCRbeta CDR3 regions were amplified from genomic DNA by means of the immunoSEQ Assay, a bias-controlled multiplex PCR. Per the original workflow: The number of nucleated cells in each sample was estimated by amplification of reference gene primers within the assay. Sequence reads were collapsed and filtered to measure the absolute abundance of every unique TCRbeta CDR3 rearrangement. For each sample, productive Simpson clonality was calculated as the square root of Simpson's diversity index across productive rearrangements. Held by TCRdb, this immuneACCESS table contains in-frame sequences only and omits some clones. Under half of the omission traces to an unresolved V gene where checked; the cause of the rest is unknown. D and trimming were read from the DNA, whereas the V and J calls and clone size are those reported in that table. The sample records about 130,000 clones, around 85% of which are singletons. Approximately 4.3% of the sample rests with the top ten.

Study-wide conclusions, independent of this receptor: Clinical and demographic metadata were provided uncurated, with the amount varying by source and participant.

On this clone itself: The antigen it binds to is not known. No much larger clone exists at a distance of one base, and base qualities are not known.

This TCR derives from a human donor in a cohort sampled during active COVID-19. The source material was peripheral blood. In this chain, TRBV6-5 is recombined with TRBJ1-2; 10 of the junction bases match TRBD1. The CDR3 protein sequence reads: CASSRGQGGGYTF. The DNA is TGTGCCAGCAGTCGAGGACAGGGGGGAGGCTACACCTTC.